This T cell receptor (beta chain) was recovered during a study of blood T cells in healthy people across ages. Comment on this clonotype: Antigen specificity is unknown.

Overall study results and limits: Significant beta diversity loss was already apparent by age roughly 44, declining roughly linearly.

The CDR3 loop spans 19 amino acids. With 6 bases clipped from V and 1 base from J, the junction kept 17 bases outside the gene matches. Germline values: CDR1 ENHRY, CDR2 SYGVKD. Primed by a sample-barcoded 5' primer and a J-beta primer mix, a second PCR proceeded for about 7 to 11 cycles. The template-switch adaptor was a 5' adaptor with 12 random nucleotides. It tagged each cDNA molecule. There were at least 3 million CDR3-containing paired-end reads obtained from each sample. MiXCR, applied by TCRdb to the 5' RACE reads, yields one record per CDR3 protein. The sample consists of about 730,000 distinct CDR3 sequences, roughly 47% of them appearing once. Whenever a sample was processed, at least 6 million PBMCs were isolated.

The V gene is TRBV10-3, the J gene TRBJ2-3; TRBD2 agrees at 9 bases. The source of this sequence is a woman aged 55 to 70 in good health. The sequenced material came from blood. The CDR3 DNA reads TGTGCCATCAGAGAGGGCGGGAGGGGACCCCCAGGACGCACAGATACGCAGTATTTT. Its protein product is CAIREGGRGPPGRTDTQYF.